This TCR beta chain was recorded in a study of blood T cell repertoires in COVID-19. As for the study in general: COVID-19 samples collected from the United States, Italy and Spain covered acute and convalescent phases.

With regard to this clone: The junction departs from germline at one end; a sequencing error may be responsible.

The length of the CDR3 is 11 residues. Germline V gives CDR1 SGHTA, CDR2 FQGNSA. Assay used: immunoSEQ multiplex PCR; TCRdb lists only in-frame clones, some missing. This sample has 100,000 to 150,000 clones; around 81% occur once, and the top ten carry about 3.8%. V usage is TRBV7-2 and J usage is TRBJ2-1; the match to TRBD2 covers 7 bases. This receptor was identified in a woman in her forties or fifties with acute or convalescent COVID-19. Input material: peripheral blood. Here the CDR3 DNA reads TGTGCCAGCAGCTTATGGCGGGAGCTGTTCTTC. This gives the protein CASSLWRELFF. Full variable domain (remainder filled in from reference TRBV7-2 and TRBJ2-1): GAGVSQSPSNKVTEKGKDVELRCDPISGHTALYWYRQSLGQGLEFLIYFQGNSAPDKSGLPSDRFSAERTGGSVSTLTIQRTQQEDSAVYLCASSLWRELFFGPGTRLTVL.